This TCR beta chain was recovered during a study of cytomegalovirus exposure and HLA in healthy donors. Both 60 Vbeta primers and 13 Jbeta primers went into the PCR. Using immunoSEQ multiplex PCR, the repertoire was profiled, and TCRdb retains in-frame clones only, with some absent. The sample carries about 190,000 clones, 80% recorded once. This CDR3 comprises 13 residues. The germline V gene has CDR1 WSHSY and CDR2 SAAADI. V lost 2 bases, J lost 3 bases, and 8 bases lay in between. This clone was seen more than once but under ten times. The sequencing input was PBMCs. The origin of this receptor is a middle-aged man in good health and CMV-seropositive. The rearrangement links TRBV10-2 to TRBJ2-7; the D is unclear. The CDR3 region has the DNA TGCGCCAGCAGTGAGCCTTTTTTCTACGAGCAGTACTTC. Translated, it gives CASSEPFFYEQYF.